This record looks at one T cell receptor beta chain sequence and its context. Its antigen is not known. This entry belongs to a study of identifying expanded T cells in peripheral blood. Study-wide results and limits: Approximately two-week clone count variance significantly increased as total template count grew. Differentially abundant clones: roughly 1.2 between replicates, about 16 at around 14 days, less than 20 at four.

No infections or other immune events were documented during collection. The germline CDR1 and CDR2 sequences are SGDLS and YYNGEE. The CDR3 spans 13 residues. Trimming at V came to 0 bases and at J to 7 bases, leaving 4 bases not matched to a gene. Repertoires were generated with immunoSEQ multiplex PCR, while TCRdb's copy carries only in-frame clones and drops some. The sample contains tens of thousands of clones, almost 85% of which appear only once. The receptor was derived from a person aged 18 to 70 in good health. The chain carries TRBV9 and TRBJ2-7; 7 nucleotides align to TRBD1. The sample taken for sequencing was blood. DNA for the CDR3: TGTGCCAGCAGCGTAGGAGGGGGCAGTGAGCAGTACTTC. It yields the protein CASSVGGGSEQYF.